These 20 T cell receptor beta chains were all obtained from the same sample, sequenced in a study of cytomegalovirus exposure and HLA in healthy donors. The primer mix had 60 Vbeta and 13 Jbeta primers. Clones were read by immunoSEQ multiplex PCR, and TCRdb kept only the in-frame ones, dropping some. Among roughly 200,000 clones, 75% to 90% were seen once, and the ten largest hold 1.6%. Sample: PBMCs. The receptors originated from a middle-aged man in good health and CMV-seronegative.

The gene calls are TRBV7-2 and TRBJ1-4; a weak D match, TRBD1 (5 bases). CDR1 is SGHTA, CDR2 FQGNSA, per germline. The ends were cut back, 7 bases at V and 3 bases at J, with 12 bases in the middle. There are 14 residues in the CDR3. The CDR3 protein is CASTLGVANEKLFF. Here the CDR3 DNA reads TGTGCCAGCACCCTAGGGGTGGCTAATGAAAAACTGTTTTTT.

Of note for this clone: A junction end diverges from the germline sequence, so it may reflect a read error. The chain recombines TRBV5-1 with TRBJ2-7; 7 bases are a match to TRBD2. From germline, CDR1 is SGHRS and CDR2 YFSETQ. This CDR3 comprises 16 residues. CDR3 nucleotides: TGCGCCAGCAGCATCGGGAGCGGGGCCTTACCCTACGAGCGGTACTTC. The encoded protein is CASSIGSGALPYERYF.

This clone showed up just a few times. The chain combines TRBV6-5 with TRBJ2-7, with 12 bases that match TRBD2. From germline, CDR1 is MNHEY and CDR2 SVGAGI. The CDR3 contains 15 residues. V trimming: 5 bases; J trimming: 3 bases; junction bases outside the gene matches: 5. CDR3 bases: TGTGCCAGCAGTGCACCGGGACTAGCGGGCTACGAGCAGTACTTC. Its protein product is CASSAPGLAGYEQYF.

The chain joins TRBV19 to TRBJ1-4; D is undetermined. The CDR3 is made up of 14 amino acids. The V gene lost 1 base and the J gene lost 6 bases, with 9 bases spanning the gap. Germline CDR1 and CDR2: LNHDA and SQIVND (reference sequence). The CDR3 region has the DNA TGTGCCAGTAGTATAGGACATGGTGATGAAAAACTGTTTTTT. Encoded protein: CASSIGHGDEKLFF.

The V and J genes are TRBV7-2 and TRBJ1-2; D gene ambiguous. This CDR3 has 15 amino acids. Looked up from germline, CDR1 is SGHTA and CDR2 is FQGNSA. V lost 1 base and J lost 3, with 12 bases in between. This CDR3 reads CASSLVRGVDYGYTF. The CDR3 DNA reads as TGTGCCAGCAGCTTAGTTCGAGGAGTCGACTATGGCTACACCTTC.

This chain links TRBV2 with TRBJ1-2; unclear D gene. Germline lookup yields CDR1 SNHLY and CDR2 FYNNEI. V gave up 2 bases and J gave up 4 bases, with 5 bases separating them. The CDR3 sequence is 12 residues long. This chain's CDR3 is CASSESGYGYTF. Written as DNA, the CDR3 is TGTGCCAGCAGTGAATCGGGCTATGGCTACACCTTC. Filled out from reference TRBV2 and TRBJ1-2, the complete variable domain reads EPEVTQTPSHQVTQMGQEVILRCVPISNHLYFYWYRQILGQKVEFLVSFYNNEISEKSEIFDDQFSVERPDGSNFTLKIRSTKLEDSAMYFCASSESGYGYTFGSGTRLTVV.

The V gene is TRBV7-3, the J gene TRBJ1-1; D remains ambiguous. The CDR3 length is 12 residues. Germline V lookup: CDR1 SGHTA, CDR2 FQGTGA. The V and J ends lost 5 bases and 3 bases respectively, with 7 bases between them. The CDR3 loop reads CASSEGDTEAFF. CDR3 DNA: TGTGCCAGCAGCGAGGGAGACACTGAAGCTTTCTTT.

This clone was recorded once. The V call is TRBV7-2, the J call TRBJ1-1, with D possibly TRBD1 on 6 matching bases. Germline V CDR1 and CDR2: SGHTA, FQGNSA. The CDR3 runs 15 residues. V lost 3 bases and J lost 2, with 13 bases in between. As DNA, the CDR3 is TGTGCCAGCAGCTTGAGAGGGACACTTAACACTGAAGCTTTCTTT. Residues: CASSLRGTLNTEAFF.

The V gene is TRBV2, the J gene TRBJ1-2; possibly TRBD1 for D (5 bases). Germline V gives CDR1 SNHLY, CDR2 FYNNEI. V lost 6 bases and J 6 bases, leaving 11 bases between the germline ends. This CDR3 region has 12 residues. The CDR3 region is CASRGPENGYTF. DNA of the CDR3: TGTGCCAGCAGGGGGCCCGAAAATGGCTACACCTTC.

The J gene is TRBJ2-5, the V gene TRBV7-3, with a possible D match to TRBD1 (6 bases). The germline V gene has CDR1 SGHTA and CDR2 FQGTGA. The germline V and J ends were trimmed by 5 bases and 3 bases, with 16 bases remaining between them. The CDR3 runs 15 residues. The CDR3 nucleotides are TGTGCCAGCAGCCCGGCCGGGACACCAAAAGAGACCCAGTACTTC. This sequence encodes CASSPAGTPKETQYF.

J is TRBJ2-2 and V is TRBV7-2; TRBD1 might be the D (5 bases). V shed 5 bases and J shed 6 bases, with 16 bases lying between them. The germline CDR1 and CDR2 sequences are SGHTA and FQGNSA. This CDR3 is 15 amino acids long. CDR3 coding DNA: TGTGCCAGCAGCCCAGTGGGGCGGACCGCCGGGGAGCTGTTTTTT. This codes for CASSPVGRTAGELFF.

CDR3 sequence reads: CASSEYSGRAGTKNIQYF. The CDR3 DNA reads as TGTGCCAGCAGTGAATATAGCGGGAGGGCCGGAACCAAAAACATTCAGTACTTC. The V gene is TRBV25-1, the J gene TRBJ2-4; the match to TRBD2 covers 11 bases. This CDR3 spans 18 amino acids. The J segment lost 2 bases and the V segment lost 0 bases, leaving 6 bases of the junction unmatched. The germline V gene has CDR1 MGHDK and CDR2 SYGVNS.

The chain joins TRBV2 to TRBJ2-5; the match to TRBD2 covers 8 bases. Matching the DNA end better, TRBJ2-7 makes the J call doubtful. The germline gives CDR1 SNHLY, CDR2 FYNNEI. The CDR3 contains 13 residues. CDR3 DNA sequence: TGTGCCAGCAGCCGAAGCGGGGGTTACGAGCAGTACTTC. This gives the protein CASSRSGGYEQYF.

J is TRBJ2-5 and V is TRBV7-6; 13 nucleotides agree with TRBD2. Trimming removed 4 bases from V and 5 bases from J; junction bases left unmatched: 10. Germline CDR1 reads SGHVS; CDR2 reads FNYEAQ. This CDR3 has 17 amino acids. As DNA, the CDR3 is TGTGCCAGCAGCTATTCGACTAGCGGGGGGCCGCGGGAGACCCAGTACTTC. Amino acids: CASSYSTSGGPRETQYF. Full variable domain (remainder filled in from reference TRBV7-6 and TRBJ2-5): GAGVSQSPRYKVTKRGQDVALRCDPISGHVSLYWYRQALGQGPEFLTYFNYEAQQDKSGLPNDRFSAERPEGSISTLTIQRTEQRDSAMYRCASSYSTSGGPRETQYFGPGTRLLVL.

The chain carries TRBV7-2 and TRBJ1-6; D gene uncertain. V was shortened by 2 bases and J by 12 bases, with 11 bases between the two germline ends. Germline CDR1 and CDR2: SGHTA and FQGNSA. This CDR3 has 13 residues. DNA of the CDR3: TGTGCCAGCAGCTTAATGAGCCCGGGACCCCTCCACTTT. The encoded protein is CASSLMSPGPLHF. The complete variable domain, with remaining parts taken from reference TRBV7-2 and TRBJ1-6, reads GAGVSQSPSNKVTEKGKDVELRCDPISGHTALYWYRQSLGQGLEFLIYFQGNSAPDKSGLPSDRFSAERTGGSVSTLTIQRTQQEDSAVYLCASSLMSPGPLHFGNGTRLTVT.

The V gene is TRBV19, the J gene TRBJ2-7; tentative D call: TRBD2 (6 bases). The CDR3 totals 12 residues. Looked up from germline, CDR1 is LNHDA and CDR2 is SQIVND (reference sequence). V gave up 11 bases and J gave up 2 bases, with 13 bases separating them. The CDR3 here is CAGRDSTYEQYF. As DNA, the CDR3 is TGTGCCGGCCGGGACTCAACCTACGAGCAGTACTTC.

The chain couples TRBV30 to TRBJ2-7, with 11 bases that match TRBD2. Per the germline V gene, CDR1 is GTSNPN and CDR2 is SVGIG (reference sequence). V lost 0 bases and J lost 9; bases outside the gene matches: 13. The CDR3 extends over 16 amino acids. In DNA, the CDR3 is TGTGCCTGGAGTGTTGGTCTAGCGGGAGGTCGGGAAGGGCAGTACTTC. Protein product: CAWSVGLAGGREGQYF.

The J gene is TRBJ2-7, the V gene TRBV18, with 12 nucleotides matching TRBD2. V lost 6 bases and J lost 1; bases outside the gene matches: 4. Per the germline V gene, CDR1 is KGHSH and CDR2 is LQKENI. This CDR3 has 15 amino acids. CDR3 sequence reads: CASSLTSGSSYEQYF. CDR3 coding DNA: TGTGCCAGCTCGTTGACTAGCGGGAGTTCCTACGAGCAGTACTTC.

CDR3 coding DNA: TGTGCCAGCAGTTACTCGCGGACAGGGGGTTCCTATGGCTACACCTTC. Translating it yields CASSYSRTGGSYGYTF. The chain is built from TRBV6-6 and TRBJ1-2, with 10 bases aligning to TRBD1. V lost 0 bases, J lost 4 bases, and 5 bases stayed unmatched. Germline V gives CDR1 MNHNY, CDR2 SVGAGI (reference sequence). This CDR3 has 16 amino acids.

The chain couples TRBV7-9 to TRBJ1-3, with no clear D. In germline, CDR1 is SEHNR, CDR2 FQNEAQ (reference sequence). Trimming cost V 5 bases and J 0 bases, with 14 bases left between them. The CDR3 loop spans 16 amino acids. CDR3 in amino acids: CASSPDGVHSGNTIYF. Here the CDR3 DNA reads TGTGCCAGCAGCCCAGACGGAGTCCACTCTGGAAACACCATATATTTT.